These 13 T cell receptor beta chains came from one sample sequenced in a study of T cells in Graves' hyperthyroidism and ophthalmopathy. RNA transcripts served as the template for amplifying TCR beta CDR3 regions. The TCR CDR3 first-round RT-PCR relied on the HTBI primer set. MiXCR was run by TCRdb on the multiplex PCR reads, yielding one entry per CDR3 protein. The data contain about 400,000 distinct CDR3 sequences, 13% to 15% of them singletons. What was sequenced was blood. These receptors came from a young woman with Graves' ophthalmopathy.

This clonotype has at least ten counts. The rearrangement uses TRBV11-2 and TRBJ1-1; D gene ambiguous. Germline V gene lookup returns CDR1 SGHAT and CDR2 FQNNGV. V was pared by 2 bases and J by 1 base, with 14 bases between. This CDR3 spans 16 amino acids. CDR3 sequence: CASSLRAEETNTEAFF. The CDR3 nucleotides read TGTGCCAGCAGCTTAAGGGCGGAAGAGACGAACACTGAAGCTTTCTTT.

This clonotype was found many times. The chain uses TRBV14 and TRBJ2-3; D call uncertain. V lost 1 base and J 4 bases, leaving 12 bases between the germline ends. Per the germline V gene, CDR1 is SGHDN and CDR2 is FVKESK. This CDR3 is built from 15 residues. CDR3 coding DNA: TGTGCCAGCAGCCAAGTTCGTGGGAATGCAGATACGCAGTATTTT. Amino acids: CASSQVRGNADTQYF.

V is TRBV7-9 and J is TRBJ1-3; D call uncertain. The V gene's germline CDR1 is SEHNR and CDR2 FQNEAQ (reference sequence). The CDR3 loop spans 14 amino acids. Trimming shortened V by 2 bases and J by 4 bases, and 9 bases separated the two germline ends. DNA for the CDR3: TGTGCCAGCAGCTTAATCGTGGCCGGAAACACCATATATTTT. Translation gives CASSLIVAGNTIYF. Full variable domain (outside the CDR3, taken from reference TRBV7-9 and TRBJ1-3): DTGVSQNPRHKITKRGQNVTFRCDPISEHNRLYWYRQTLGQGPEFLTYFQNEAQLEKSRLLSDRFSAERPKGSFSTLEIQRTEQGDSAMYLCASSLIVAGNTIYFGEGSWLTVV.

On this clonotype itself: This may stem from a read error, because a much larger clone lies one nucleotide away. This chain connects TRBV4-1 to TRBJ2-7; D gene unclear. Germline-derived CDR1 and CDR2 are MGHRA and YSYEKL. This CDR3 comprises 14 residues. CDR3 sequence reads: CASSQPWNLYERYF. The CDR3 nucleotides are TGCGCCAGCAGCCAGCCCTGGAACCTCTACGAGCGGTACTTC.

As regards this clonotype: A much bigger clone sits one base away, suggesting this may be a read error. CDR3 DNA sequence: TGTGCCAGCAGTTTGTTTGGCTGGCAGGCTTCCTGCGAGCAGTACTTC. It is translated as CASSLFGWQASCEQYF. The gene calls are TRBV28 and TRBJ2-7; no clear D gene. The germline V gene has CDR1 MDHEN and CDR2 SYDVKM. The CDR3 runs 16 residues.

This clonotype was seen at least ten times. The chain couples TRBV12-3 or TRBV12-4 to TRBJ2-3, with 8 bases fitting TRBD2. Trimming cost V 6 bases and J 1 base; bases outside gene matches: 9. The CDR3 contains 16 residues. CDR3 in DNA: TGTGCCAGCAGCCACCGCGGTAGCGGGGGCACAGATACGCAGTATTTT. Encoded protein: CASSHRGSGGTDTQYF.

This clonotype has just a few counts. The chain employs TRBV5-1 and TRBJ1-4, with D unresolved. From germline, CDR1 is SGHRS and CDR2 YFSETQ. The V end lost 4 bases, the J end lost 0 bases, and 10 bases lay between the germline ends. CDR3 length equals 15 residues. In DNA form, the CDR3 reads TGCGCCAGCAGCGCACGACAAGCAACTAATGAAAAACTGTTTTTT. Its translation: CASSARQATNEKLFF.

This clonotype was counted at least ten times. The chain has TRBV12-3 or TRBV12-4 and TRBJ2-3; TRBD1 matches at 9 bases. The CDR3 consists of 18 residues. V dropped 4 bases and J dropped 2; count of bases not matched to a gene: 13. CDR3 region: CASSSTGGDVQFTDTQYF. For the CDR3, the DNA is TGTGCCAGCAGTTCCACAGGGGGCGACGTACAATTCACAGATACGCAGTATTTT.

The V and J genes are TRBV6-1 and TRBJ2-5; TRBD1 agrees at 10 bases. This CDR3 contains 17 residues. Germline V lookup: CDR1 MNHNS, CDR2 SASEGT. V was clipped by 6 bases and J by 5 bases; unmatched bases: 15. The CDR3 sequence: CASSSNLPGQGSETQYF. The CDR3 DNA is TGTGCCAGCAGCTCGAACCTACCGGGACAGGGGTCTGAGACCCAGTACTTC.

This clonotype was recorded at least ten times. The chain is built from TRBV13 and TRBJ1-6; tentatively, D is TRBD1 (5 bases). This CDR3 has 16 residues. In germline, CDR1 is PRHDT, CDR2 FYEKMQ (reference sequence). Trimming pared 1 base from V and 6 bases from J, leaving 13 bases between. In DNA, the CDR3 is TGTGCCAGCAGCTTAGTTGGGACTATAGCTAATTCACCCCTCCACTTT. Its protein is CASSLVGTIANSPLHF. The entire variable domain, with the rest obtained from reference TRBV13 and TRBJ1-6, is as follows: AAGVIQSPRHLIKEKRETATLKCYPIPRHDTVYWYQQGPGQDPQFLISFYEKMQSDKGSIPDRFSAQQFSDYHSELNMSSLELGDSALYFCASSLVGTIANSPLHFGNGTRLTVT.

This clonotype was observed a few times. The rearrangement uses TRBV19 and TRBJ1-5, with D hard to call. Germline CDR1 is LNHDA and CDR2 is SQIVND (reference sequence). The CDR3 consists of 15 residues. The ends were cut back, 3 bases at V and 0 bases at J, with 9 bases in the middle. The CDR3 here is CASSIIDDSNQPQHF. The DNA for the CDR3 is TGTGCCAGTAGTATTATCGATGATAGCAATCAGCCCCAGCATTTT.

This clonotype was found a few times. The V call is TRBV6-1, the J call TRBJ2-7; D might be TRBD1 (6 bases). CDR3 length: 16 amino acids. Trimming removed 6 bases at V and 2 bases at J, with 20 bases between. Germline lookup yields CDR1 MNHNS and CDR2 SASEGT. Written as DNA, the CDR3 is TGTGCCAGCAGCGCCCAGGGGATAGGGGGAACCTACGAGCAGTACTTC. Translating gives CASSAQGIGGTYEQYF.

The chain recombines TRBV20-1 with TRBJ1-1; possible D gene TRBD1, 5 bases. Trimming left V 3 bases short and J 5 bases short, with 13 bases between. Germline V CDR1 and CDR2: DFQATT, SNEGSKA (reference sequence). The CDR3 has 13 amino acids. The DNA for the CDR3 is TGCAGTGCTAGCACCCAGGGCTGGACTGAAGCTTTCTTT. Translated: CSASTQGWTEAFF.